Shown below are 17 T cell receptor beta chains from a single sample sequenced in a study of response to subunit inactivated influenza vaccine. TCRdb re-called the RT-PCR reads through MiXCR, storing one row per CDR3 protein. The sample carries just under 550,000 distinct CDR3 sequences, roughly 25% recorded once. The sample was also linked to a second study, of T cells expressing NK-cell markers. That study adds: Production of TCR beta cDNA relied on 5'RACE template switching with UMIs.

The starting material was CD4+ T cells sorted from PBMCs, obtained about 12 days after vaccination. Receptor source: a man in his fifties who received an inactivated influenza vaccine.

This chain uses TRBV28 with TRBJ1-2, with D maybe TRBD1 (5 bases). V was cut by 2 bases and J by 4 bases, with 14 bases left in between. Germline CDR1 MDHEN, CDR2 SYDVKM. The CDR3 runs to 15 residues. CDR3 sequence (DNA): TGTGCCAGCAGTTTAGGGCTGGGGGGTTCCTATGGCTACACCTTC. Protein sequence: CASSLGLGGSYGYTF.

The chain employs TRBV7-6 and TRBJ2-1, with D possibly being TRBD2 (6 bases). Germline loops: CDR1 SGHVS, CDR2 FNYEAQ. V lost 1 base and J lost 10, with 14 bases in between. The CDR3 is 14 amino acids. CDR3 coding DNA: TGTGCCAGCAGCTTAGGGCGGGGTGGTGTGGAGCAGTTCTTC. Amino acids: CASSLGRGGVEQFF.

J is TRBJ2-1 and V is TRBV18; D is unresolved. The CDR3 sequence is 13 residues long. With 2 bases removed from V and 7 bases from J, the gap between germline ends came to 9 bases. CDR1 KGHSH and CDR2 LQKENI come from the germline V gene. Written as DNA, the CDR3 is TGTGCCAGCTCACCAGGCGTATCAAATGAGCAGTTCTTC. Protein product: CASSPGVSNEQFF.

This clonotype was counted between two and nine times. The gene calls are TRBV6-6 and TRBJ2-5; D gene ambiguous. The CDR3 has 12 residues. From germline, CDR1 is MNHNY and CDR2 SVGAGI (reference sequence). The V and J ends lost 2 bases and 4 bases respectively, with 5 bases between them. The CDR3 loop is CASSYGPETQYF. In nucleotides, the CDR3 is TGTGCCAGCAGTTACGGGCCAGAGACCCAGTACTTC.

This clonotype was detected a few times. The chain carries TRBV3-1 and TRBJ2-3; D is ambiguous. The CDR3 covers 15 residues. Germline assignment: CDR1 LGHDT and CDR2 YNNKEL (reference sequence). Between the trimmed V and J ends, which lost 1 base and 1 base, there was a span of 9 bases. CDR3 bases: TGTGCCAGCAGCCAAGTAGCAGGCCGCACAGATACGCAGTATTTT. It encodes CASSQVAGRTDTQYF.

The chain uses TRBV12-3 or TRBV12-4 and TRBJ1-3; TRBD1 aligns across 7 bases. V shed 6 bases and J 0 bases; nucleotides not matched to a gene: 11. CDR3 length equals 17 residues. The CDR3 nucleotides read TGTGCCAGCAGGAAGATCGGACAGGCCTCCTCTGGAAACACCATATATTTT. Protein sequence: CASRKIGQASSGNTIYF.

This sequence joins TRBV28 and TRBJ1-6; 7 bases map to TRBD1. Losses at the gene ends were 1 base for V and 9 bases for J; bases not matched to a gene: 6. The germline gives CDR1 MDHEN, CDR2 SYDVKM. This CDR3 has 15 amino acids. CDR3 DNA sequence: TGTGCCAGCAGTTTATCGACAGGGATGAGTTCACCCCTCCACTTT. It specifies CASSLSTGMSSPLHF.

This clonotype was counted only a few times. The chain uses TRBV27 and TRBJ2-3; D remains ambiguous. The CDR3 has 14 amino acids. Deletions cut 2 bases from V and 6 bases from J, with 12 bases between. Germline CDR1 MNHEY, CDR2 SMNVEV (reference sequence). CDR3 region: CASSLRRFRDTQYF. CDR3 coding DNA: TGTGCCAGCAGTTTACGACGGTTCCGGGATACGCAGTATTTT.

V is TRBV28 and J is TRBJ1-6; D ambiguous. CDR3 length: 16 amino acids. CDR1 and CDR2 from the germline V gene are MDHEN and SYDVKM. V lost 3 bases and J 5 bases, leaving 14 bases between the germline ends. The CDR3 reads CASSFRYAPNNSPLHF. For the CDR3, the DNA is TGTGCCAGCAGTTTCAGATACGCCCCGAATAATTCACCCCTCCACTTT. The full variable domain, its missing parts supplied by reference TRBV28 and TRBJ1-6, is DVKVTQSSRYLVKRTGEKVFLECVQDMDHENMFWYRQDPGLGLRLIYFSYDVKMKEKGDIPEGYSVSREKKERFSLILESASTNQTSMYLCASSFRYAPNNSPLHFGNGTRLTVT.

In this sample, this clonotype turned up a few times. The chain links TRBV5-1 to TRBJ1-1, with TRBD1 identical over 7 bases. CDR3 size: 14 residues. V shed 2 bases, J shed 6 bases, and the junction held 7 bases outside the gene matches. From germline, CDR1 is SGHRS and CDR2 YFSETQ. CDR3 protein: CASSFDRVYSEAFF. The CDR3 nucleotides are TGCGCCAGCAGCTTCGACAGGGTCTATTCTGAAGCTTTCTTT.

The chain has TRBV7-2 and TRBJ2-3; 10 positions agree with TRBD1. Losses at the gene ends were 5 bases for V and 5 bases for J; bases not matched to a gene: 7. This CDR3 spans 15 amino acids. Germline CDR1 is SGHTA and CDR2 is FQGNSA. Written as DNA, the CDR3 is TGTGCCAGCAGCCCCATCGGACAGGGGGGAGATACGCAGTATTTT. The encoded protein is CASSPIGQGGDTQYF.

This rearrangement joins TRBV20-1 to TRBJ1-5; 8 bases fit TRBD1. Germline V CDR1 and CDR2: DFQATT, SNEGSKA (reference sequence). The CDR3 spans 17 residues. The trim removed 3 bases at V and 8 bases at J, leaving 18 bases unmatched. The CDR3 nucleotides read TGCAGTGCTAGCCCCCTCCTGGGCAGGGGGCTTGGGAAGCCCCAGCATTTT. This gives the protein CSASPLLGRGLGKPQHF.

This rearrangement joins TRBV5-4 to TRBJ1-6; 9 bases fit TRBD1. The CDR3 loop spans 15 amino acids. Germline V lookup: CDR1 SGHNT, CDR2 YYREEE (reference sequence). J gave up 7 bases and V 5 bases, and 7 bases lay outside the gene matches. The DNA of the CDR3 is TGTGCCAGCAGTTTACAGGGGGCGGGCAATTCACCCCTCCACTTT. Translating gives CASSLQGAGNSPLHF.

This clonotype has more than one count but fewer than ten. The chain links TRBV4-3 to TRBJ1-1; D is undetermined. Germline lookup yields CDR1 LGHNA and CDR2 YSLEER. The CDR3 has 16 residues. With 0 bases removed from V and 3 bases from J, the gap between germline ends came to 14 bases. The CDR3 DNA follows: TGCGCCAGCAGCCAAGATTATTGGGGTCGGGACACTGAAGCTTTCTTT. It specifies CASSQDYWGRDTEAFF.

This clonotype has just a few counts. This chain joins TRBV5-1 and TRBJ2-1; 7 positions match TRBD1. The V and J ends lost 9 bases and 3 bases, in that order; junction bases with no gene match: 6. This CDR3 comprises 13 residues. CDR1 and CDR2 from the germline V gene are SGHRS and YFSETQ. CDR3 nucleotide sequence: TGCGCCACCTACGACAGGGACTACAATGAGCAGTTCTTC. Amino acids: CATYDRDYNEQFF. Using reference TRBV5-1 and TRBJ2-1 for the parts outside the CDR3, the full variable domain is KAGVTQTPRYLIKTRGQQVTLSCSPISGHRSVSWYQQTPGQGLQFLFEYFSETQRNKGNFPGRFSGRQFSNSRSEMNVSTLELGDSALYLCATYDRDYNEQFFGPGTRLTVL.

The chain carries TRBV20-1 and TRBJ2-2; tentative D call: TRBD2 (5 bases). This CDR3 region has 11 residues. The germline V gene encodes CDR1 DFQATT and CDR2 SNEGSKA (reference sequence). CDR3 amino acids: CSGLNTGELFF. In DNA, the CDR3 is TGCAGCGGACTGAACACCGGGGAGCTGTTTTTT.

This clonotype has a handful of counts. The rearrangement uses TRBV3-1 and TRBJ2-3, with 10 bases lining up with TRBD2. With V trimmed by 0 bases and J by 5 bases, 8 bases remained unmatched. The CDR3 consists of 17 residues. Germline CDR1 LGHDT, CDR2 YNNKEL (reference sequence). The CDR3 sequence is CASSQDRLAGAGDTQYF. Written as DNA, the CDR3 is TGTGCCAGCAGCCAAGATCGGCTAGCGGGGGCCGGAGATACGCAGTATTTT.